This T cell receptor (beta chain) was sequenced during a study of shared clonotypes between healthy human individuals. Overall study results and limits: Larger estimated richness was generally recorded for naive subsets relative to memory subsets. Naive CD4 clonotype sharing across a handful of donors was approximately 5%.

At the deep level, the assay was run. Method: immunoSEQ multiplex PCR; TCRdb's copy keeps in-frame clones and lacks some. The data show 1,400,000 or so clones, with 97% to 99% seen just once and around 0.38% held by the top ten. V was cut by 1 base and J by 1 base, with 9 bases left in between. The germline V gene encodes CDR1 SGHNT and CDR2 YYREEE (reference sequence). The CDR3 is 14 residues long. Donors had no recently reported acute infections or vaccinations and were HIV-negative. As for this clone: Its antigen is undetermined.

This TCR derives from a man aged 30 to 39 in good health. The sequencing input was naive CD4+ T cells sorted from blood. The subset denotes: CD45RA+ positively selected. The chain recombines TRBV5-4 with TRBJ2-7; D unclear. This CDR3 is CASSLILDSYEQYF. The CDR3 nucleotides read TGTGCCAGCAGCTTGATCCTAGATTCCTACGAGCAGTACTTC.